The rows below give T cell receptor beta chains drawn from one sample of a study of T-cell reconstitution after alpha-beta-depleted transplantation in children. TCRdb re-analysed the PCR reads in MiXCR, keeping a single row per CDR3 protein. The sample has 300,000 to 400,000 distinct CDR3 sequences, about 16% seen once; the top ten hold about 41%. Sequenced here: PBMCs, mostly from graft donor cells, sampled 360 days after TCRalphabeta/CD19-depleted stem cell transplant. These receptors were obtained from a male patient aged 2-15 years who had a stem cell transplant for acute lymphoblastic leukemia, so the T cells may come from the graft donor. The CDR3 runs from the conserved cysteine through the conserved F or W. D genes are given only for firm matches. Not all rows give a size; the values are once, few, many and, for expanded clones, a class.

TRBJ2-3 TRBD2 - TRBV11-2 TGTGCCAGCAACCTCCATGGACTAGCGGGAGGGGATACGCAGTATTTT CASNLHGLAGGDTQYF
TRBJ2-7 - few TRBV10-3 TGTGCCATCAGTGAGTCGAATGGCGGAACCTACGAGCAGTACTTC CAISESNGGTYEQYF
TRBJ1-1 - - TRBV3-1 TGTGCCAGCAGCCAAGAGGGGTGGGGCATTTCGAACACTGAAGCTTTCTTT CASSQEGWGISNTEAFF
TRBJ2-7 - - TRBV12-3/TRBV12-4 TGTGCCAGCAGTCCTACTACAGGGAAAGGACCCTACGAGCAGTACTTC CASSPTTGKGPYEQYF
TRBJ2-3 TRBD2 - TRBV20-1 TGCAGTGCTAGAGTACTAGCGGGAGATACGCAGTATTTT CSARVLAGDTQYF
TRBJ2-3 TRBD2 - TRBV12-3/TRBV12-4 TGTGCCAGCAGTCCGGCGGGAGCAACAGATACGCAGTATTTT CASSPAGATDTQYF
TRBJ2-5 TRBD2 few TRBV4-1 TGCGCCAGCAGCCCGGGACTACCCCGGGAGACCCAGTACTTC CASSPGLPRETQYF
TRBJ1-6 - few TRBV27 TGTGCCAGCAGTCTATCCTATAATTCACCCCTCCACTTT CASSLSYNSPLHF
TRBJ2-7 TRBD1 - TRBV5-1 TGCGCCAGCAGCTTGTCACAGGGGACACGCTACGAGCAGTACTTC CASSLSQGTRYEQYF
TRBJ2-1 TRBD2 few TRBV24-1 TGTGCCACCAGTGAACGCGCGGGACTAGCGCCCTACAATGAGCAGTTCTTC CATSERAGLAPYNEQFF
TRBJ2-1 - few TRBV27 TGTGCCAGCAGTTTATACGGGACTCCCTACAATGAGCAGTTCTTC CASSLYGTPYNEQFF
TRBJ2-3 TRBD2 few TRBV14 TGTGCCAGTACAGTGAGGGCTAGCGGGATGCGCACAGATACGCAGTATTTT CASTVRASGMRTDTQYF
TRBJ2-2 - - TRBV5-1 TGCGCCAGCAGGGAGATTAGGACCGGGGAGCTGTTTTTT CASREIRTGELFF
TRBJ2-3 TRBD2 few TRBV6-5 TGTGCCAGCAGATACACACTAGCGCGGAGCACAGATACGCAGTATTTT CASRYTLARSTDTQYF
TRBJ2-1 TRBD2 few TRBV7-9 TGTGCCAGCAGCCTTCTAGCGGGAGGGCCGGGGCATGAGCAGTTCTTC CASSLLAGGPGHEQFF
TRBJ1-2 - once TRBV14 TGTGCCAGCAGCCCCCGCTTACAGCCGAGCTATGGCTACACCTTC CASSPRLQPSYGYTF
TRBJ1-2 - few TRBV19 TGTGCCAGTAGTTCTTCGGGACACCGCTCGGGCTACACCTTC CASSSSGHRSGYTF
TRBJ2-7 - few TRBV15 TGTGCCACCAGCAGAGAGGTCAGCCGCCCCCCCTACTACGAGCAGTACTTC CATSREVSRPPYYEQYF
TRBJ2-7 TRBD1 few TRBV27 TGTGCCAGCAGTGCCCCGGGACAGGGTCCCTACGAGCAGTACTTC CASSAPGQGPYEQYF
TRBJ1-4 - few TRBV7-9 TGTGCCAGCAGCCCCAGGACAGCAACTAATGAAAAACTGTTTTTT CASSPRTATNEKLFF
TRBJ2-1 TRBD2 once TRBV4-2 TGTGCCAGCAGCACTGGAGCTAGCGGGAGGGGGGAGCAGTTCTTC CASSTGASGRGEQFF
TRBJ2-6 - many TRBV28 TGTGCCAGCAGCCCCGTGTGGGGGTCTGGGGCCAACGTCCTGACTTTC CASSPVWGSGANVLTF
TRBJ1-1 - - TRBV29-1 TGCAGCTCCAAGATTGGGGGGATGAACACTGAAGCTTTCTTT CSSKIGGMNTEAFF
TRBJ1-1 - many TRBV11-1 TGTGCCAGCAGCTTAGAGGAGGGCACTGAAGCTTTCTTT CASSLEEGTEAFF